Listed below are T cell receptor beta chains from one sample, sequenced in a study of CD4 T cells in relation to SARS-CoV-2 and coronaviruses. Their antigen targets remain unknown. Produced via immunoSEQ multiplex PCR; TCRdb's table is partial and in-frame only. The sample lists 20,000 or so clones, over 70% occurring once. Material: CD4+ T cells from PBMCs, cultured in vitro. The receptors derive from a human donor in good health. Each CDR3 is given with its conserved first and last residue. A D gene is named only where the DNA matches it firmly. Some rows mark clone size as missing; the rest say once, few, many or name a class of expanded clone.

>TRBV27|TRBJ1-4|NA|NA
TGTGCCAGCAGTGACCCCGGAGCAACTAATGAAAAACTGTTTTTT
CASSDPGATNEKLFF
>TRBV2|TRBJ2-3|TRBD2|NA
TGTGCCAGCAAACCGGGACTAGCGGCGGATACGCAGTATTTT
CASKPGLAADTQYF
>TRBV11-3|TRBJ2-7|NA|NA
TGTGCCAGCAGCTTTGAAGGGGCTCACGAGCAGTACTTC
CASSFEGAHEQYF
>TRBV4-3|TRBJ1-5|NA|NA
TGCGCCAGCAGCCAAACTCTCGATAATCAGCCCCAGCATTTT
CASSQTLDNQPQHF
>TRBV7-2|TRBJ1-3|TRBD1|NA
TGTGCCAGCAGTCAACAGGGGGCCCAAAGCTCTGGAAACACCATATATTTT
CASSQQGAQSSGNTIYF
>TRBV7-2|TRBJ1-1|NA|NA
TGTGCCAGCAGCCCCAGTTGGGGCGGTGGGGTTGAAGCTTTCTTT
CASSPSWGGGVEAFF
>TRBV25-1|TRBJ1-4|NA|NA
TGTGCCAGCAGTGAGGTATTAGGCACGTGGATGGAAAAACTGTTTTTT
CASSEVLGTWMEKLFF
>TRBV11-3|TRBJ2-1|NA|NA
TGTGCCAGCAGCTTAGGAGGGGGGAGATACAATGAGCAGTTCTTC
CASSLGGGRYNEQFF
>TRBV6-2/TRBV6-3|TRBJ1-1|NA|NA
TGTGCCAGCAGTAGCTATAGACGGAACAATGAAGCTTTCTTT
CASSSYRRNNEAFF
>TRBV6-2/TRBV6-3|TRBJ2-3|NA|NA
TGTGCCAGCACTTATTATTCCACAGATACGCAGTATTTT
CASTYYSTDTQYF
>TRBV12-3/TRBV12-4|TRBJ1-1|TRBD1|NA
TGTGCCTCCCAGGGGGCAGGGAGAACTGAAGCTTTCTTT
CASQGAGRTEAFF
>TRBV6-6|TRBJ2-7|NA|NA
TGTGCCAGCAGGTTAATTACAGGGGAGCAGTACTTC
CASRLITGEQYF
>TRBV6-4|TRBJ1-6|NA|NA
TGTGCCAGCATCCCTGCGGAACAGTCTAATTCACCCCTCCACTTT
CASIPAEQSNSPLHF
>TRBV6-2/TRBV6-3|TRBJ2-4|TRBD1|once
TGTGCCAGCAGTCTGACAGGGGGCTGGAACATTCAGTACTTC
CASSLTGGWNIQYF
>TRBV5-1|TRBJ2-2|NA|few
TGCGCCAGCAGCTTGGCGGGGTCCACCGGGGAGCTGTTTTTT
CASSLAGSTGELFF
>TRBV5-5|TRBJ2-5|NA|NA
TGTGCCAGCAGCTTTGAGCGAGGCGCCGGGCTACAAGAGACCCAGTACTTC
CASSFERGAGLQETQYF
>TRBV30|TRBJ2-5|TRBD2|NA
TGTGCCTGGAGTGTACGGCGGACTAGCGGGAGCCAAGAGACCCAGTACTTC
CAWSVRRTSGSQETQYF
>TRBV3-1/TRBV3-2|TRBJ2-1|TRBD2|NA
TGTGCCAGCAGCCTCCGGACTAGCGGGAGACTTGGTGAGCAGTTCTTC
CASSLRTSGRLGEQFF